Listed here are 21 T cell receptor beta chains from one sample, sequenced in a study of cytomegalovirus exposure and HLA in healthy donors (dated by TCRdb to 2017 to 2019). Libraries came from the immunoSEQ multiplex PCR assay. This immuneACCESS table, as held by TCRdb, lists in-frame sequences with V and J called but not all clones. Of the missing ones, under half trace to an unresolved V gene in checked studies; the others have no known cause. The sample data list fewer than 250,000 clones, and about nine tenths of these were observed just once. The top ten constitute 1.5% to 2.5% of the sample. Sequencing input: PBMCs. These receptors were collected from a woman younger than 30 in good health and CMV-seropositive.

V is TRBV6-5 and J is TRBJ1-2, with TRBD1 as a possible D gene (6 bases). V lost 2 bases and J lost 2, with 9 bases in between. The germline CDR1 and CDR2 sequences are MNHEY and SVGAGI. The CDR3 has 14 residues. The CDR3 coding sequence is TGTGCCAGCAGTTACAGGACAGAGAACTATGGCTACACCTTC. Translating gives CASSYRTENYGYTF.

The CDR3 protein is CASSIGTGLNQPQHF. The CDR3 region has the DNA TGTGCCAGTAGTATCGGGACAGGGCTAAATCAGCCCCAGCATTTT. The J gene is TRBJ1-5, the V gene TRBV19; 9 bases line up with TRBD1. Losses at the gene ends were 3 bases for V and 4 bases for J; bases not matched to a gene: 4. The germline gives CDR1 LNHDA, CDR2 SQIVND (reference sequence). CDR3 length equals 15 residues.

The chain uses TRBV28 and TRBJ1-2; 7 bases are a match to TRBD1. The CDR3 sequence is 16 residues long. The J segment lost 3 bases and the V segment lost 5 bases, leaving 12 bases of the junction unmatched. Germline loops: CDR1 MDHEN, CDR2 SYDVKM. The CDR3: CASSPRKRQGYYGYTF. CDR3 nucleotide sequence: TGTGCCAGCAGTCCGCGAAAAAGACAGGGCTACTATGGCTACACCTTC.

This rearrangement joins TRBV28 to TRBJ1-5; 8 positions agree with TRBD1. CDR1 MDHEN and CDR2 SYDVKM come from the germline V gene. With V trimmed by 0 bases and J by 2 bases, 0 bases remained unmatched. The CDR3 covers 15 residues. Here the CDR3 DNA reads TGTGCCAGCAGTTTATGGACAGGGGGCAATCAGCCCCAGCATTTT. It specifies CASSLWTGGNQPQHF. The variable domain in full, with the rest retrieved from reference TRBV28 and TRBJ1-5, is DVKVTQSSRYLVKRTGEKVFLECVQDMDHENMFWYRQDPGLGLRLIYFSYDVKMKEKGDIPEGYSVSREKKERFSLILESASTNQTSMYLCASSLWTGGNQPQHFGDGTRLSIL.

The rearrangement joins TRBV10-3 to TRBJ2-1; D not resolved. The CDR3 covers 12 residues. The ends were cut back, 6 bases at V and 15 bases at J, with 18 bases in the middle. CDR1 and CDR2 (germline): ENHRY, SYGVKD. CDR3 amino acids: CAIRRRGVGRFF. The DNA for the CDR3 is TGTGCCATCAGAAGAAGAGGAGTCGGCCGGTTCTTC.

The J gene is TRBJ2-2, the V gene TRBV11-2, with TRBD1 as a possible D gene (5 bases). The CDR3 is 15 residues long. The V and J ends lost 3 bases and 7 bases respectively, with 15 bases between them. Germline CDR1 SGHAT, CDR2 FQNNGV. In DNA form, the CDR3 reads TGTGCCAGCAGCTTGACCAGGGCCGGCTTCGGGGAGCTGTTTTTT. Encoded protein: CASSLTRAGFGELFF.

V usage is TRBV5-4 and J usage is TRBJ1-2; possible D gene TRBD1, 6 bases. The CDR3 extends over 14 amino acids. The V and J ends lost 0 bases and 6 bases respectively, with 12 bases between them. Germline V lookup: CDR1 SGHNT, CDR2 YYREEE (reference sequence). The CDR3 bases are TGTGCCAGCAGCTTGGTCGACAGGACCGATGGCTACACCTTC. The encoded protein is CASSLVDRTDGYTF. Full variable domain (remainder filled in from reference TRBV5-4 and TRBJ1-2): ETGVTQSPTHLIKTRGQQVTLRCSSQSGHNTVSWYQQALGQGPQFIFQYYREEENGRGNFPPRFSGLQFPNYSSELNVNALELDDSALYLCASSLVDRTDGYTFGSGTRLTVV.

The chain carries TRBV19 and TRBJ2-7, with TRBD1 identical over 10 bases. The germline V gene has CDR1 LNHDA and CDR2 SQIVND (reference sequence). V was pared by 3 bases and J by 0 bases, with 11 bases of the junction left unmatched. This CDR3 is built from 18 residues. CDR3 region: CASSIFGTGDRSSYEQYF. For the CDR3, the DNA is TGTGCCAGTAGTATCTTTGGGACAGGGGATAGGAGCTCCTACGAGCAGTACTTC.

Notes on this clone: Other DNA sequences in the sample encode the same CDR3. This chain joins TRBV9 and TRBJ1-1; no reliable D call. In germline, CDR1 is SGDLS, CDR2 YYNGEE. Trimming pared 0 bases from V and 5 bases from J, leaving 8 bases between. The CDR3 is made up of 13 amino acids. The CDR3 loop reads CASSVGGRTEAFF. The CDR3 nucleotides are TGTGCCAGCAGCGTAGGAGGGCGAACTGAAGCTTTCTTT.

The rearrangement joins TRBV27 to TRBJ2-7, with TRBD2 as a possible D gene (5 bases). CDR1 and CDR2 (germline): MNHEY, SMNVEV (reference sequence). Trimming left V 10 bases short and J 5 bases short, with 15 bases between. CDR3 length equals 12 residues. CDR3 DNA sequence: TGTGCCAAGGTCGGCGAGGGCGACGAGCAGTACTTC. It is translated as CAKVGEGDEQYF.

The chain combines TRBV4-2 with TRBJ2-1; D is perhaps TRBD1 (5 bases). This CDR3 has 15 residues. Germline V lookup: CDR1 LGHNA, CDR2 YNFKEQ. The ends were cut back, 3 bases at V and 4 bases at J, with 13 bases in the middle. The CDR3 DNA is TGTGCCAGCAGCCAGCAGGGTATGGGGTACAATGAGCAGTTCTTC. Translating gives CASSQQGMGYNEQFF.

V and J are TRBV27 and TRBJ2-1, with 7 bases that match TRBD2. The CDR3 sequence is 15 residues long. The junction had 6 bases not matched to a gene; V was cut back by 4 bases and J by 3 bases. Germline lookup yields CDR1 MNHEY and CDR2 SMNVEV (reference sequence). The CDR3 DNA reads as TGTGCCAGCAGTTCTTCTAGCGGAAACTACAATGAGCAGTTCTTC. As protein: CASSSSSGNYNEQFF.

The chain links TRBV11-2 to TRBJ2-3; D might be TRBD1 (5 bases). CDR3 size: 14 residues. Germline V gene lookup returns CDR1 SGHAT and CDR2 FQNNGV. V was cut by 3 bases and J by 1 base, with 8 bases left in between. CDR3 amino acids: CASSFGRGTDTQYF. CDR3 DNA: TGTGCCAGCAGCTTTGGCAGGGGCACAGATACGCAGTATTTT.

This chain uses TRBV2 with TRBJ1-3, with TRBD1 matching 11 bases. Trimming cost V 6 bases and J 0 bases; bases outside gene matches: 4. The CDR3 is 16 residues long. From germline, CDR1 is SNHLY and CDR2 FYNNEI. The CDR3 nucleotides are TGTGCCAGCAGCGGAGGACAGGGGGCCTCTGGAAACACCATATATTTT. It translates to CASSGGQGASGNTIYF.

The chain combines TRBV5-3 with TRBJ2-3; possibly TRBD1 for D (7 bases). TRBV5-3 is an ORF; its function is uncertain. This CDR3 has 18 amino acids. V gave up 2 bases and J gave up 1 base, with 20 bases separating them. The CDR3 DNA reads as TGTGCCAGAAGCTTTGGGGGGACAGACAGGGATTGCACAGATACGCAGTATTTT. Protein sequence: CARSFGGTDRDCTDTQYF.

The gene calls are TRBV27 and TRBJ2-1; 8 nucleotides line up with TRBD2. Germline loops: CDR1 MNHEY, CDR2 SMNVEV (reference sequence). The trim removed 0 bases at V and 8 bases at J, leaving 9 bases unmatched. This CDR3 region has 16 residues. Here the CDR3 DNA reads TGTGCCAGCAGTTTATCAGCCAGCGGGAGTGTTTATGAGCAGTTCTTC. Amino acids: CASSLSASGSVYEQFF.

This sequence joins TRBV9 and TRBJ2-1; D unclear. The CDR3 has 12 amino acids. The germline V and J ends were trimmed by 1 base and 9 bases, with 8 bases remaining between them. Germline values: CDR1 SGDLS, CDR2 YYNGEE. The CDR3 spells CASSVSDLEQFF. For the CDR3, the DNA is TGTGCCAGCAGCGTATCAGATCTTGAGCAGTTCTTC.

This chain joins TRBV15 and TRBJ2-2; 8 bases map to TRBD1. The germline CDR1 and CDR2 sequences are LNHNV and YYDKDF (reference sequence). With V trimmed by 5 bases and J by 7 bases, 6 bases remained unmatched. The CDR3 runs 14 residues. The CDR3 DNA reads TGTGCCACCAGCGAGTGGACAGGGTTCGGGGAGCTGTTTTTT. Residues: CATSEWTGFGELFF.

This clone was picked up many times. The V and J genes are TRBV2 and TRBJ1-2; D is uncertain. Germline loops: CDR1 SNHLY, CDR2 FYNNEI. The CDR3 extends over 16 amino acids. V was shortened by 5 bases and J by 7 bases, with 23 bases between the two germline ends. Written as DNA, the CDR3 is TGTGCCAGCAGTCCCCAAGTAGGAGCCCAGATCTCTGGCTACACCTTC. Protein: CASSPQVGAQISGYTF.

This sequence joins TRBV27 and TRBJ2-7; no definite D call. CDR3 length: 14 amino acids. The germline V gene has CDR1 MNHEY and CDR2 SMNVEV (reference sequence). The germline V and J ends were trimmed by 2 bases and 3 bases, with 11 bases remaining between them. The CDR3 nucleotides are TGTGCCAGCAGTTTAGAGGTTGTGGGCTACGAGCAGTACTTC. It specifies CASSLEVVGYEQYF.

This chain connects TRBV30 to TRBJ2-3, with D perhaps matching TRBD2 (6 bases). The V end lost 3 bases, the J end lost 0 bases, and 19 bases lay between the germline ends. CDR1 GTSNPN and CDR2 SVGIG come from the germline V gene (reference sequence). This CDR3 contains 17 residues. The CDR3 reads CAWRADYQPASTDTQYF. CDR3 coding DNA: TGTGCCTGGAGGGCGGACTACCAACCCGCTAGCACAGATACGCAGTATTTT.